This T cell receptor (beta chain) was recorded in a study of T cell clonotyping in hematopoietic cell transplantation. Study-level information: Cytoreduction preceded collection of pretransplant recipient samples.

The table came from immunoSEQ multiplex PCR; TCRdb's copy has only in-frame clones and leaves some out. Of approximately 8,700 clones detected, roughly 84% appear once; the ten largest clones hold about 30%. V lost 10 bases and J 8 bases, leaving 23 bases between the germline ends. Germline assignment: CDR1 MDHEN and CDR2 SYDVKM. The CDR3 sequence is 14 residues long. This sample's time point: recipient sample about 28 days before transplant, after cytoreduction. The gene calls are TRBV28 and TRBJ1-2; D is unresolved. The sequenced sample was peripheral blood mononuclear cells, obtained before stem cell transplant. The sequence was collected from a woman aged 60-75 years with acute myeloid leukemia. Some clones in this sample may be carry-over from other donors' samples. Here the CDR3 DNA reads TGTGCCACCAGATTGTCAATTCTTTTGGGCGGCTACACCTTC. This sequence encodes CATRLSILLGGYTF.